This TCR beta chain was captured in a study of T-cell reconstitution after alpha-beta-depleted transplantation in children. Study-level results: As was reported, about two months after transplant, alpha-beta T cells came from several hundred expanded graft clones.

The germline V gene encodes CDR1 KGHDR and CDR2 SFDVKD. The CDR3 consists of 17 residues. Germline trimming cut 4 bases from V and 1 base from J; bases unmatched to any gene: 10. A TCRbeta library incorporating unique molecular identifiers was prepared. TCRdb re-called the PCR reads through MiXCR, storing one row per CDR3 protein. This sample yields hundreds of thousands of distinct CDR3 sequences, of which under 9.5% are seen a single time; 5% to 8% belongs to the top ten. This clonotype was seen ten or more times. Antigen unknown. The sequence derives from a male patient aged 10 to 17 who had a stem cell transplant for acute lymphoblastic leukemia, so the T cells may come from the graft donor. The chain joins TRBV24-1 to TRBJ2-3, with TRBD1 matching 7 bases. The starting material was PBMCs, mostly from graft donor cells, obtained 180 days after TCRalphabeta/CD19-depleted stem cell transplant. Written as DNA, the CDR3 is TGTGCCACCAGTGAACTTAAGGGGGCACTCGGCACAGATACGCAGTATTTT. Translation gives CATSELKGALGTDTQYF.